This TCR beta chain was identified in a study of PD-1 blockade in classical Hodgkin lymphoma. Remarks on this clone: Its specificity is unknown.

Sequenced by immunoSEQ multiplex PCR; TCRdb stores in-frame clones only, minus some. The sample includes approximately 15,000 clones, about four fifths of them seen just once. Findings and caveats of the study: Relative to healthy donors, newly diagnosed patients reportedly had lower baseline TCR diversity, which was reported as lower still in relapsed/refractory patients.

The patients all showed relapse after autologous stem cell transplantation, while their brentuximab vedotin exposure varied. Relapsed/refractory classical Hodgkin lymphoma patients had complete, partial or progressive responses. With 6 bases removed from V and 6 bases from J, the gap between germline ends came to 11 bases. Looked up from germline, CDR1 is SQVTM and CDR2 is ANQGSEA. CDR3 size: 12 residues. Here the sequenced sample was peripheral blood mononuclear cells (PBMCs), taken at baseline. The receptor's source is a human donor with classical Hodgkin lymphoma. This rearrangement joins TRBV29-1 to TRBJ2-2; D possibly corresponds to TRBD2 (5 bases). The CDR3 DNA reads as TGCAGCGTGTGGGAGCCCCCCGGGGAGCTGTTTTTT. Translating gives CSVWEPPGELFF.